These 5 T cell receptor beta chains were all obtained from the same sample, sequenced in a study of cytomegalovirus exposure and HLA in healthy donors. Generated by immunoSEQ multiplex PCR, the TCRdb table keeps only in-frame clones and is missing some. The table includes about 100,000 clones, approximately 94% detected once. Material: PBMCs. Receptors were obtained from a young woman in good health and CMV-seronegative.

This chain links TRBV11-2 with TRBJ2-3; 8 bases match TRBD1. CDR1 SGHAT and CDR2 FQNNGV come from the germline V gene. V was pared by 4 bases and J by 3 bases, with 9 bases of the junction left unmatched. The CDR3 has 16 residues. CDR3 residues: CASSWGDRLGTDTQYF. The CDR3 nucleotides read TGTGCCAGCAGCTGGGGGGACAGGCTTGGGACAGATACGCAGTATTTT.

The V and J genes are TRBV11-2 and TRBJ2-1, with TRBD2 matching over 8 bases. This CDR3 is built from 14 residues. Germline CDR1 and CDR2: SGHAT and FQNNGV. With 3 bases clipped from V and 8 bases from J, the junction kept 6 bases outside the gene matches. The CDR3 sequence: CASSFLSAGDEQFF. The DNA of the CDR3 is TGTGCCAGCAGCTTTCTTTCAGCGGGGGATGAGCAGTTCTTC.

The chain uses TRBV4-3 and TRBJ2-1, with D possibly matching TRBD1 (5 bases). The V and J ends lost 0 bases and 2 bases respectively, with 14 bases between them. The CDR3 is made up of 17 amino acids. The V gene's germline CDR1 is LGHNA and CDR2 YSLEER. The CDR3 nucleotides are TGCGCCAGCAGCCAAGAGGTGCCAGGGTCCCCCTACAATGAGCAGTTCTTC. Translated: CASSQEVPGSPYNEQFF.

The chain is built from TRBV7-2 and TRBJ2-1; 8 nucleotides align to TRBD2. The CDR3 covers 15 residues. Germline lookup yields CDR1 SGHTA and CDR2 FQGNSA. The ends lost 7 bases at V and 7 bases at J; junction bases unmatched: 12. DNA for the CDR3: TGTGCCAGCACCTCCCCCGGGACTAGGGTTAATGAGCAGTTCTTC. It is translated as CASTSPGTRVNEQFF.

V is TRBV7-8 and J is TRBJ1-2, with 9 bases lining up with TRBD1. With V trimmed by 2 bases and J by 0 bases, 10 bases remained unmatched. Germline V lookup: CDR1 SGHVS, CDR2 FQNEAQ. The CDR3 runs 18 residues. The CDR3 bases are TGTGCCAGCAGCTTATCAGGGACAGGGCTTCTTACTAACTATGGCTACACCTTC. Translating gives CASSLSGTGLLTNYGYTF.